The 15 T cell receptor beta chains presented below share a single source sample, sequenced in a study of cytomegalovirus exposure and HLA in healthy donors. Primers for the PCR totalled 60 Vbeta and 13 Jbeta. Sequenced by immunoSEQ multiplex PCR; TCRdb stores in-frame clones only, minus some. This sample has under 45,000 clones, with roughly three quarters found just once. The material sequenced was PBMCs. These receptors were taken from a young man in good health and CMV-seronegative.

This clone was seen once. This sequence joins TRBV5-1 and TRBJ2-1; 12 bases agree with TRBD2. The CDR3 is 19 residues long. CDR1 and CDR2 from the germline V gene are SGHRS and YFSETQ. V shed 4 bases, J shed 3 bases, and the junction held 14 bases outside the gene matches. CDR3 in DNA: TGCGCCAGCAGCCCCTGGACAGTTTCGGGACTAGCGGGCTACAATGAGCAGTTCTTC. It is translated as CASSPWTVSGLAGYNEQFF.

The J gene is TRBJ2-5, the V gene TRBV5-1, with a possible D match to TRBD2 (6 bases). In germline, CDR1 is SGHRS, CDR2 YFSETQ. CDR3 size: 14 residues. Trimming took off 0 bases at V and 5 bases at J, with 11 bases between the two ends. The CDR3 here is CASSLGLVEETQYF. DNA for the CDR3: TGCGCCAGCAGCTTGGGACTAGTAGAGGAGACCCAGTACTTC.

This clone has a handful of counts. The CDR3 DNA reads TGCAGCGTTGTCCGACAGGGTCCTAATGAAAAACTGTTTTTT. Protein product: CSVVRQGPNEKLFF. V usage is TRBV29-1 and J usage is TRBJ1-4, with 7 nucleotides matching TRBD1. V was pared by 4 bases and J by 3 bases, with 5 bases of the junction left unmatched. Germline CDR1 is SQVTM and CDR2 is ANQGSEA. CDR3 length: 14 residues.

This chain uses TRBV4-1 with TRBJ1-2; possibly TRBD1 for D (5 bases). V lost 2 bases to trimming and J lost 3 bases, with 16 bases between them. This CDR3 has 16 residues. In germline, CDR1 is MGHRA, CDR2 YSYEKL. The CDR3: CASSQPGRGHDYGYTF. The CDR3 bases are TGCGCCAGCAGCCAACCTGGGAGGGGTCACGACTATGGCTACACCTTC.

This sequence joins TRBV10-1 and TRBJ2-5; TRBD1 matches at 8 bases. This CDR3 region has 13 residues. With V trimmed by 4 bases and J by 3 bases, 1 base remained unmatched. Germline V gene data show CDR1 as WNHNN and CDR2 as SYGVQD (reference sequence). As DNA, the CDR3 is TGCGCCAGCAGTGGGGACAGGAAAGAGACCCAGTACTTC. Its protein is CASSGDRKETQYF.

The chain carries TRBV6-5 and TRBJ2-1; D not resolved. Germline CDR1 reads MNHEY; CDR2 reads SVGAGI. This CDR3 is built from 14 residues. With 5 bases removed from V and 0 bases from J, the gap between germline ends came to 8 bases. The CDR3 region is CASSARSSYNEQFF. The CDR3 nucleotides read TGTGCCAGCAGTGCCCGCAGCTCCTACAATGAGCAGTTCTTC.

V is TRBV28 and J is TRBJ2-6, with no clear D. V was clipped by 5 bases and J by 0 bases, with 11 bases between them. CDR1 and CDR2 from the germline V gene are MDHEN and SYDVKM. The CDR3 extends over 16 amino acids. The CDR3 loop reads CASSVLIASGANVLTF. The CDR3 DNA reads TGTGCCAGCAGTGTTTTAATAGCCTCTGGGGCCAACGTCCTGACTTTC.

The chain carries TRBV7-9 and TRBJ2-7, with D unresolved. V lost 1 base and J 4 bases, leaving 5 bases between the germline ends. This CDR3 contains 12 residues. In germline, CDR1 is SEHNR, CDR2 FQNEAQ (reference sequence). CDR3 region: CASSLVKYEQYF. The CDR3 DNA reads TGTGCCAGCAGCTTAGTTAAATACGAGCAGTACTTC. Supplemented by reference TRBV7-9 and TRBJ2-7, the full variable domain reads DTGVSQNPRHKITKRGQNVTFRCDPISEHNRLYWYRQTLGQGPEFLTYFQNEAQLEKSRLLSDRFSAERPKGSFSTLEIQRTEQGDSAMYLCASSLVKYEQYFGPGTRLTVT.

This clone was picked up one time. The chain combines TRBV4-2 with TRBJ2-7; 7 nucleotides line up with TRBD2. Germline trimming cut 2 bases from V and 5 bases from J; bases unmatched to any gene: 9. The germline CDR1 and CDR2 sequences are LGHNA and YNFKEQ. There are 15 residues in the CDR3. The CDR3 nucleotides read TGTGCCAGCAGCCAAACCGGGGAGGGCCGCAACGAGCAGTACTTC. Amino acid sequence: CASSQTGEGRNEQYF.

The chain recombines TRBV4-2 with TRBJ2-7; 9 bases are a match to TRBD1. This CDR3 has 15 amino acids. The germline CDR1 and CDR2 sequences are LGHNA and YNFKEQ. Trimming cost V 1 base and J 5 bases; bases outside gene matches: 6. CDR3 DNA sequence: TGTGCCAGCAGCCAAGTTTGGACAGGGGAAAACGAGCAGTACTTC. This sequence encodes CASSQVWTGENEQYF.

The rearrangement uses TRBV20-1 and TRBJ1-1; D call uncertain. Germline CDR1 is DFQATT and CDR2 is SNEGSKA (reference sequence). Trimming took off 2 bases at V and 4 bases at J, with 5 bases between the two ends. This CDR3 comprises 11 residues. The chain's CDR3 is CSARPFTEAFF. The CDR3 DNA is TGCAGTGCTAGACCGTTCACTGAAGCTTTCTTT.

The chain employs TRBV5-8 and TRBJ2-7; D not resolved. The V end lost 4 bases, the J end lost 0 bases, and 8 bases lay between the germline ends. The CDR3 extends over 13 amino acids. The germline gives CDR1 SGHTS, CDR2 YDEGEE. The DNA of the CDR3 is TGTGCCAGCAGCCGCCAGAACTCCTACGAGCAGTACTTC. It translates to CASSRQNSYEQYF.

The CDR3 spells CASSFGGGYQETQYF. CDR3 coding DNA: TGTGCCAGCAGCTTCGGGGGGGGCTACCAAGAGACCCAGTACTTC. The genes are TRBV5-6 and TRBJ2-5; 8 positions agree with TRBD2. J gave up 0 bases and V 2 bases, and 3 bases lay outside the gene matches. CDR1 and CDR2 (germline): SGHDT, YYEEEE. The CDR3 totals 15 residues.

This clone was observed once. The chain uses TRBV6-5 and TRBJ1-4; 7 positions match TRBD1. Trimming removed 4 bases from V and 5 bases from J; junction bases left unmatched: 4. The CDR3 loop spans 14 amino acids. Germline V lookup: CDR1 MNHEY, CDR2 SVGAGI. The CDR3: CASSSLDRNEKLFF. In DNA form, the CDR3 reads TGTGCCAGCAGTTCTCTGGACAGGAATGAAAAACTGTTTTTT.

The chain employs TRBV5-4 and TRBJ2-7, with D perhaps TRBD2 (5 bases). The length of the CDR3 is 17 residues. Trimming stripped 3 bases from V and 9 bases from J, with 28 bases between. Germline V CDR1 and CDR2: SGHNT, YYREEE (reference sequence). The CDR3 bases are TGTGCCAGCAGCTCCTACCCAACACAACATCGGGCTAGCCGGCAGTACTTC. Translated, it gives CASSSYPTQHRASRQYF.